The rows below give T cell receptor beta chains drawn from one sample of a study of CD8+ T cells in alopecia areata. Some clones are missing from TCRdb's copy, which holds only in-frame ones; the method was immunoSEQ multiplex PCR. The sample shows about 42,000 clones, just over 65% of them seen only once. The material was CD8+ T cells sorted from blood, obtained at week 4, from a patient treated with tofacitinib. These receptors were obtained from a human donor with alopecia areata. Each CDR3 is given with its conserved first and last residue. D genes are given only for firm matches. A clone size is listed for some rows: how often the clone was seen (once, few, many), or a class if it is expanded.

d_gene: TRBD2
v_gene: TRBV7-6
len: 16
j_gene: TRBJ2-5
abundance: -
CDR3aa: CASSFFQRGAQETQYF
CDR3nt: TGTGCCAGCAGCTTTTTCCAGCGGGGGGCGCAAGAGACCCAGTACTTC

d_gene: -
v_gene: TRBV27
len: 13
j_gene: TRBJ2-5
abundance: few
CDR3aa: CASKDLLAETQYF
CDR3nt: TGTGCCAGCAAAGACCTATTAGCTGAGACCCAGTACTTC

d_gene: TRBD1
v_gene: TRBV4-1
len: 14
j_gene: TRBJ2-1
abundance: -
CDR3aa: CASETGGGFNEQFF
CDR3nt: TGCGCCAGTGAGACAGGGGGCGGATTCAATGAGCAGTTCTTC

d_gene: -
v_gene: TRBV5-6
len: 12
j_gene: TRBJ1-6
abundance: -
CDR3aa: CASSLVNSPLHF
CDR3nt: TGTGCCAGCAGCTTGGTCAATTCACCCCTCCACTTT

d_gene: -
v_gene: TRBV30
len: 15
j_gene: TRBJ2-3
abundance: -
CDR3aa: CAWSERESLTDTQYF
CDR3nt: TGTGCCTGGAGTGAGAGAGAGTCCCTAACAGATACGCAGTATTTT

d_gene: TRBD2
v_gene: TRBV29-1
len: 17
j_gene: TRBJ2-3
abundance: -
CDR3aa: CSVEDGGLSGGSYTQYF
CDR3nt: TGCAGCGTTGAAGATGGCGGACTTAGCGGGGGGTCTTATACGCAGTATTTT

d_gene: -
v_gene: TRBV30
len: 13
j_gene: TRBJ1-1
abundance: -
CDR3aa: CAWSAPETVEAFF
CDR3nt: TGTGCCTGGAGTGCCCCGGAGACAGTTGAAGCTTTCTTT

d_gene: -
v_gene: TRBV25-1
len: 14
j_gene: TRBJ2-5
abundance: -
CDR3aa: CASSEAGRGETQYF
CDR3nt: TGTGCCAGCAGTGAAGCTGGCAGGGGAGAGACCCAGTACTTC

d_gene: TRBD1
v_gene: TRBV5-1
len: 14
j_gene: TRBJ2-7
abundance: -
CDR3aa: CASRYGTGDYEQYF
CDR3nt: TGCGCCAGCAGGTACGGGACAGGGGACTACGAGCAGTACTTC

d_gene: -
v_gene: TRBV5-6
len: 13
j_gene: TRBJ1-5
abundance: -
CDR3aa: CASSEDPEQPQHF
CDR3nt: TGTGCCAGCAGCGAGGACCCTGAACAGCCCCAGCATTTT

d_gene: TRBD1
v_gene: TRBV5-6
len: 14
j_gene: TRBJ2-7
abundance: -
CDR3aa: CASSQSTGTYEQYF
CDR3nt: TGTGCCAGCAGCCAATCGACAGGGACCTACGAGCAGTACTTC

d_gene: TRBD2
v_gene: TRBV2
len: 12
j_gene: TRBJ2-7
abundance: -
CDR3aa: CASSLLANEQYF
CDR3nt: TGTGCCAGCAGTCTACTAGCGAACGAGCAGTACTTC

d_gene: TRBD2
v_gene: TRBV29-1
len: 14
j_gene: TRBJ2-3
abundance: -
CDR3aa: CSARLPGGPDTQYF
CDR3nt: TGCAGCGCACGCCTCCCGGGGGGGCCAGATACGCAGTATTTT

d_gene: -
v_gene: TRBV23-1
len: 11
j_gene: TRBJ1-1
abundance: once
CDR3aa: CASSPGPVGFF
CDR3nt: TGCGCCAGCAGTCCGGGTCCAGTCGGTTTCTTT

d_gene: -
v_gene: TRBV12-5
len: 12
j_gene: TRBJ2-1
abundance: few
CDR3aa: CASGSPSRIGFF
CDR3nt: TGTGCTAGTGGTTCGCCGTCACGTATTGGGTTCTTC